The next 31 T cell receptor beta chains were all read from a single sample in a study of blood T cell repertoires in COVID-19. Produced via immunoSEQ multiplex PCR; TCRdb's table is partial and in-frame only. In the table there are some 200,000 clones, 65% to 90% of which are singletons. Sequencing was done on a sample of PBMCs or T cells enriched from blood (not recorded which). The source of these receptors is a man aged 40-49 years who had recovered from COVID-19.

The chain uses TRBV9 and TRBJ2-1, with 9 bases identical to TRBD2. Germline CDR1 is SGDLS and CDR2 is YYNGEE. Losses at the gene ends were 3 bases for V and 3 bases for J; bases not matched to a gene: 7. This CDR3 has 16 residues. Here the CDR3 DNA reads TGTGCCAGCAGCGCCCGACTAGCGGACTACTACAATGAGCAGTTCTTC. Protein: CASSARLADYYNEQFF.

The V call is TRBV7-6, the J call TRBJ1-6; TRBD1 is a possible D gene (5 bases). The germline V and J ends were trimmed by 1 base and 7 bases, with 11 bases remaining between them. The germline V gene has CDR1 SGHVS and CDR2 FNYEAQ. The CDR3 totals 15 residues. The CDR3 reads CASSLGQSLNSPLHF. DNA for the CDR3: TGTGCCAGCAGCTTAGGACAGAGTCTAAATTCACCCCTCCACTTT.

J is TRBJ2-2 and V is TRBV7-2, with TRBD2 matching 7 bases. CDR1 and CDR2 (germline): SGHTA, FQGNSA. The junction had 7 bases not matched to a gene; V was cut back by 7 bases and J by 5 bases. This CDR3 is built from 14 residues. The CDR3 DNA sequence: TGTGCCAGCATCCCGGGGGGATGGACCGGGGAGCTGTTTTTT. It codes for CASIPGGWTGELFF.

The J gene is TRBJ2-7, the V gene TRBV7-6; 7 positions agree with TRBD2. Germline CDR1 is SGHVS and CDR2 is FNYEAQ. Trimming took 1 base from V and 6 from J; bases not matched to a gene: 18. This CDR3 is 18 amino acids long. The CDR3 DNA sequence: TGTGCCAGCAGCTTAGACGGGCGGGGGTCGGCTGAGGCGGCCGAGCAGTACTTC. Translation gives CASSLDGRGSAEAAEQYF.

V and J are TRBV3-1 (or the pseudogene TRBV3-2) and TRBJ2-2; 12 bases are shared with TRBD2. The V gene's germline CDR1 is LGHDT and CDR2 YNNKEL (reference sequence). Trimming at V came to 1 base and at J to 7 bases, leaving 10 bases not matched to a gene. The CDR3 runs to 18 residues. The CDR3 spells CASSQVLAGGPLSGELFF. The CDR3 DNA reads TGTGCCAGCAGCCAAGTCCTAGCGGGAGGGCCTTTGAGCGGGGAGCTGTTTTTT.

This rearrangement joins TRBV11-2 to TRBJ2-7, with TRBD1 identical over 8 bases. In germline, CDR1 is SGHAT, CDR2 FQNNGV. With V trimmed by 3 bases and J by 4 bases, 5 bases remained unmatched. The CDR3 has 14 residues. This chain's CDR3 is CASSFSQGVYEQYV. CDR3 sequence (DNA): TGTGCCAGCAGCTTTTCACAGGGGGTGTACGAGCAGTACGTC.

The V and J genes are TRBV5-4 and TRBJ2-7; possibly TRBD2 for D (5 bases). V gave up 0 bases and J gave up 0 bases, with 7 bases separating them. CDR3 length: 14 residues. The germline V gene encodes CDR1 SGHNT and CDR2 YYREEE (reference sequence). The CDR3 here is CASSLAADSYEQYF. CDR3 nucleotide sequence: TGTGCCAGCAGCTTGGCAGCGGACTCCTACGAGCAGTACTTC.

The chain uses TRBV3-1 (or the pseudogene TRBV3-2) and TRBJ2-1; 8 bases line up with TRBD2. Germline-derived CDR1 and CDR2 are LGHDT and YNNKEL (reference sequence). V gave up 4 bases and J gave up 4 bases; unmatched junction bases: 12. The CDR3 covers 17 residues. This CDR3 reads CASSRRLLAAIYNEQFF. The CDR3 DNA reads TGTGCCAGCAGCCGACGTCTACTAGCGGCCATTTACAATGAGCAGTTCTTC.

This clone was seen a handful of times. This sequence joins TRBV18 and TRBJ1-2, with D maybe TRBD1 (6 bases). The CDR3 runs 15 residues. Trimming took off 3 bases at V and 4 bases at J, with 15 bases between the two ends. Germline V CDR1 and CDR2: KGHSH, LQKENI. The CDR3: CASSPGQPGGYGYTF. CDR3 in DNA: TGTGCCAGCTCACCCGGACAGCCGGGGGGCTATGGCTACACCTTC.

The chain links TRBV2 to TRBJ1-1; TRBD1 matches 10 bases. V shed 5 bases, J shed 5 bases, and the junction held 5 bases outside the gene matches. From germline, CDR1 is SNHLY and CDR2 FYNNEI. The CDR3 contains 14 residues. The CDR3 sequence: CASSLDRGETEAFF. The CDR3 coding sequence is TGTGCCAGCAGTTTGGACAGGGGGGAGACTGAAGCTTTCTTT.

The CDR3 spells CASSLGLAANNEQFF. The CDR3 DNA sequence: TGTGCCAGCAGCTTAGGTCTAGCGGCCAACAATGAGCAGTTCTTC. The genes are TRBV11-3 and TRBJ2-1; TRBD2 matches at 7 bases. The CDR3 is made up of 15 amino acids. Germline lookup yields CDR1 SGHNT and CDR2 YENEEA. Germline trimming cut 1 base from V and 5 bases from J; bases unmatched to any gene: 5.

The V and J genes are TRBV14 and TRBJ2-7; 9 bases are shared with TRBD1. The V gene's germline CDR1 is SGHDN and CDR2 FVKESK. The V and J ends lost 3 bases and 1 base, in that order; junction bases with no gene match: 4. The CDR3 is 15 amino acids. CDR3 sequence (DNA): TGTGCCAGCAGCCAGGACAGGGGAACATCCTACGAGCAGTACTTC. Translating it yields CASSQDRGTSYEQYF.

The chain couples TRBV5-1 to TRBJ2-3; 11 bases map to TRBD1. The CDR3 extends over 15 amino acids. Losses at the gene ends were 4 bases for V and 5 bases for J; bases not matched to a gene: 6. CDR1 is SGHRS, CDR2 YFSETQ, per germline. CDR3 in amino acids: CASSTGTGGGDTQYF. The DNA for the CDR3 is TGCGCCAGCAGCACGGGGACAGGGGGAGGAGATACGCAGTATTTT.

CDR3 protein: CASSDRGFDEKLFF. The CDR3 bases are TGTGCCAGCAGTGACCGGGGGTTCGATGAAAAACTGTTTTTT. V is TRBV27 and J is TRBJ1-4; D is possibly TRBD1 (5 bases). V dropped 5 bases and J dropped 6 bases, with 13 bases sitting between them. Germline V lookup: CDR1 MNHEY, CDR2 SMNVEV (reference sequence). The CDR3 loop spans 14 amino acids.

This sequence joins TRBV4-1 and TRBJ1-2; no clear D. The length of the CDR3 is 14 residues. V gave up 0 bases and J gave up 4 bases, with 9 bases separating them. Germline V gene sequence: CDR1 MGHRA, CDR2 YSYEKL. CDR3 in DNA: TGCGCCAGCAGCCAAGATCGGACTTCCTATGGCTACACCTTC. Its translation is CASSQDRTSYGYTF.

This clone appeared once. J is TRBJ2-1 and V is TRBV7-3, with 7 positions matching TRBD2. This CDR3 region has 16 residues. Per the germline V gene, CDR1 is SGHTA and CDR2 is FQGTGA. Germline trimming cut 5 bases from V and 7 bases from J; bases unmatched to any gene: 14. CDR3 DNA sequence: TGTGCCAGCAGCCCCCCCGGGGGGAGGGCCGGAAATGAGCAGTTCTTC. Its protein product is CASSPPGGRAGNEQFF.

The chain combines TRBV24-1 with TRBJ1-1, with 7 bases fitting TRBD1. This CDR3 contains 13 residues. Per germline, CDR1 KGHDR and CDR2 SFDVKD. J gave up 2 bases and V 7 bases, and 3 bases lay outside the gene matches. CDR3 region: CATSVGGNTEAFF. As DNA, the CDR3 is TGTGCCACCAGCGTAGGGGGCAACACTGAAGCTTTCTTT.

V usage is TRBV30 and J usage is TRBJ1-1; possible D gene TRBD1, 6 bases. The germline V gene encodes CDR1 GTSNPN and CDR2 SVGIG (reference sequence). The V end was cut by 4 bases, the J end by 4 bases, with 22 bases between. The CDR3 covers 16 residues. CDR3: CAWNLNEGGQGTEAFF. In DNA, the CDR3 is TGTGCCTGGAATTTAAACGAGGGGGGGCAGGGCACTGAAGCTTTCTTT.

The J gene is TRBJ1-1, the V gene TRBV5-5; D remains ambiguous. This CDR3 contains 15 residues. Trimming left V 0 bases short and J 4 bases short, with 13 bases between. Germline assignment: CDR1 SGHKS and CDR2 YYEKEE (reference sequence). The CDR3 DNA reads TGTGCCAGCAGCTTGGTTGTAGGGCGGGGCACTGAAGCTTTCTTT. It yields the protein CASSLVVGRGTEAFF.

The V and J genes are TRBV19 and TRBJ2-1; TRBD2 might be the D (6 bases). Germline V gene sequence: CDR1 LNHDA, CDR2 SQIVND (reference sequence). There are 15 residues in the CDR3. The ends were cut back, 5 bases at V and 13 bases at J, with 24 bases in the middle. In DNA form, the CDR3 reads TGTGCCAGTAGTCCAACGGGACTCCGCGGGGTCTCTCAGTTCTTC. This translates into CASSPTGLRGVSQFF.

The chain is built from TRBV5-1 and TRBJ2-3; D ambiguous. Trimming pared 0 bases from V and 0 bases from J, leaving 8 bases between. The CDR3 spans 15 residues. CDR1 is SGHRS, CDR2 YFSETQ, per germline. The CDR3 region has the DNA TGCGCCAGCAGCTTGGTCCCCACTAGCACAGATACGCAGTATTTT. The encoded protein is CASSLVPTSTDTQYF.

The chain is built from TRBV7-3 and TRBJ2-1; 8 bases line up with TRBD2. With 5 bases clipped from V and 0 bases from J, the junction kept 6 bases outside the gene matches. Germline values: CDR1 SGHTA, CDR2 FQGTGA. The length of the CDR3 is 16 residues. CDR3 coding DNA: TGTGCCAGCAGCCGACTAGCGTCAAGCTCCTACAATGAGCAGTTCTTC. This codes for CASSRLASSSYNEQFF.

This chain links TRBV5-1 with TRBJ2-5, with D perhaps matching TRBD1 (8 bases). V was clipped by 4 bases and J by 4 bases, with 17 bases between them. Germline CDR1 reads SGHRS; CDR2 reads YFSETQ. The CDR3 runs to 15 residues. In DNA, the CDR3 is TGCGCCAGCAGCGCTAATACAGGGGGGGGAGAGACCCAGTACTTC. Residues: CASSANTGGGETQYF.

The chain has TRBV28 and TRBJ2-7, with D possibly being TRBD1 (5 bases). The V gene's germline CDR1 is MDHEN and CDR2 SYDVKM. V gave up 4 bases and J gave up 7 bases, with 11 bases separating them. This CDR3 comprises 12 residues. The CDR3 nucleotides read TGTGCCAGCAGTTCCCTGACAGAGGAGCAGTACTTC. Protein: CASSSLTEEQYF.

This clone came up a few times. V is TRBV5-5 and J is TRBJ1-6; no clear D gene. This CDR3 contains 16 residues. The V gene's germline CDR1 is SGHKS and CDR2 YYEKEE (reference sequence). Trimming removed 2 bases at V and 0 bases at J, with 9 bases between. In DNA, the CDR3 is TGTGCCAGCAGCTTCCGGAGCCTCTCCTATAATTCACCCCTCCACTTT. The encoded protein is CASSFRSLSYNSPLHF.

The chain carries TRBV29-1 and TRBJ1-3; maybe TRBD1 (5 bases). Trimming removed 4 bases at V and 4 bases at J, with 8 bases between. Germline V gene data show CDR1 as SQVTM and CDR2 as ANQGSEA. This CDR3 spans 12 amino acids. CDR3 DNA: TGCAGCGTTGGCTCAGGGGGAAACACCATATATTTT. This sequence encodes CSVGSGGNTIYF.

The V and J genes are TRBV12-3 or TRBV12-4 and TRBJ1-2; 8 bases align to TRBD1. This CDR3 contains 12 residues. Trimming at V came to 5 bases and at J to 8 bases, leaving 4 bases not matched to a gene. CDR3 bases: TGTGCCAGCAGTCAGACAGGGGCCGGCTACACCTTC. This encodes CASSQTGAGYTF.

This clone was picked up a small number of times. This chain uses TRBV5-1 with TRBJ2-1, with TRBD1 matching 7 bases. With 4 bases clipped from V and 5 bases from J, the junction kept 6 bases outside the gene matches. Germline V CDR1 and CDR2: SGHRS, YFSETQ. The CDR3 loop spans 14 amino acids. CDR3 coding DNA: TGCGCCAGCAGCACTGGACAGGACAACAATGAGCAGTTCTTC. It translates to CASSTGQDNNEQFF.

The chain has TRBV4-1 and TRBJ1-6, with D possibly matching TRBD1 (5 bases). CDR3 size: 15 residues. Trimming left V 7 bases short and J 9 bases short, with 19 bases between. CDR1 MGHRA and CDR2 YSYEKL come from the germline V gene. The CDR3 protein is CASTPDSPIVSPLHF. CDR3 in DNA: TGCGCCAGCACCCCTGACAGTCCGATTGTTTCACCCCTCCACTTT.

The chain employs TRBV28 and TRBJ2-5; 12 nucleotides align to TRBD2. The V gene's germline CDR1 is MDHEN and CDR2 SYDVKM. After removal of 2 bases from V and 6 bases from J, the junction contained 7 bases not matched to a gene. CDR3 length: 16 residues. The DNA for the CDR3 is TGTGCCAGCAGTTTACTGACTAGCGGGAGTGTTAAGACCCAGTACTTC. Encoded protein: CASSLLTSGSVKTQYF.

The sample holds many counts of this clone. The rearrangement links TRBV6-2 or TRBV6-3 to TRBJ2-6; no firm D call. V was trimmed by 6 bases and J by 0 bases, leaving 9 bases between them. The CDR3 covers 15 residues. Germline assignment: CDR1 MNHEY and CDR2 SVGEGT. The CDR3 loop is CASSPSDSGANVLTF. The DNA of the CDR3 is TGTGCCAGCAGCCCGAGCGACTCTGGGGCCAACGTCCTGACTTTC.